A single sample gave rise to the 21 T cell receptor beta chains below, sequenced in a study of T cell responses to AZD1222 COVID-19 vaccine. Assay: immunoSEQ multiplex PCR; the TCRdb copy retains only in-frame clones and omits some. The sample has approximately 150,000 clones; roughly 93% are singletons. Here the sequenced sample was peripheral blood, taken 28 days after the second AZD1222 dose. The receptors originated from an adult who received the AZD1222 COVID-19 vaccine.

The chain carries TRBV28 and TRBJ1-1, with a possible D match to TRBD1 (6 bases). CDR3 size: 15 residues. CDR1 and CDR2 from the germline V gene are MDHEN and SYDVKM. Trimming removed 5 bases from V and 5 bases from J, with 18 bases in between. For the CDR3, the DNA is TGTGCCAGCAGTCCCCCCCGGGGGGCGAGGACTGAAGCTTTCTTT. The encoded protein is CASSPPRGARTEAFF. Filled out from reference TRBV28 and TRBJ1-1, the complete variable domain reads DVKVTQSSRYLVKRTGEKVFLECVQDMDHENMFWYRQDPGLGLRLIYFSYDVKMKEKGDIPEGYSVSREKKERFSLILESASTNQTSMYLCASSPPRGARTEAFFGQGTRLTVV.

V usage is TRBV7-2 and J usage is TRBJ1-1, with D perhaps matching TRBD1 (5 bases). The V and J ends lost 5 bases and 1 base respectively, with 14 bases between them. The CDR3 spans 15 residues. Germline V gene sequence: CDR1 SGHTA, CDR2 FQGNSA. The CDR3 DNA reads as TGTGCCAGCAGCCGGGGACTTCTCGCGAACACTGAAGCTTTCTTT. This encodes CASSRGLLANTEAFF.

The CDR3 DNA is TGTGCCAGCAGCTTAGCCGTACAGAAGTATGGCTACACCTTC. It translates to CASSLAVQKYGYTF. The gene calls are TRBV7-6 and TRBJ1-2; no clear D. Germline CDR1 is SGHVS and CDR2 is FNYEAQ. The V and J ends lost 0 bases and 5 bases respectively, with 10 bases between them. The CDR3 extends over 14 amino acids.

This sequence joins TRBV27 and TRBJ2-3, with D unresolved. Germline V gene data show CDR1 as MNHEY and CDR2 as SMNVEV (reference sequence). The CDR3 loop spans 14 amino acids. Trimming pared 0 bases from V and 1 base from J, leaving 5 bases between. The CDR3 spells CASSLSIGTDTQYF. The CDR3 DNA reads as TGTGCCAGCAGTTTATCGATCGGCACAGATACGCAGTATTTT.

The chain carries TRBV11-2 and TRBJ2-1; either TRBD1 or TRBD2 may supply D (5 bases each). The V gene lost 5 bases and the J gene lost 15 bases, with 20 bases spanning the gap. CDR3 size: 13 residues. In germline, CDR1 is SGHAT, CDR2 FQNNGV. The CDR3 protein is CASSDGVVRGAFF. CDR3 DNA: TGTGCCAGCAGCGACGGGGTTGTTAGGGGAGCGTTCTTC.

V is TRBV4-2 and J is TRBJ1-2; possible D gene TRBD1, 6 bases. V was shortened by 4 bases and J by 2 bases, with 17 bases between the two germline ends. The germline V gene encodes CDR1 LGHNA and CDR2 YNFKEQ. There are 16 residues in the CDR3. CDR3 region: CASSPLGAGKNYGYTF. In nucleotides, the CDR3 is TGTGCCAGCAGCCCTTTGGGGGCAGGGAAGAACTATGGCTACACCTTC.

The V gene is TRBV5-3, the J gene TRBJ2-2; tentatively, D is TRBD1 (5 bases). TRBV5-3 is classed as an ORF, of uncertain function. The CDR3 is made up of 14 amino acids. V was cut by 0 bases and J by 4 bases, with 7 bases left in between. The CDR3 sequence: CARSLGQGTGELFF. The CDR3 nucleotides read TGTGCCAGAAGCTTGGGGCAGGGCACCGGGGAGCTGTTTTTT.

This chain connects TRBV2 to TRBJ2-1, with TRBD2 matching 9 bases. The V gene's germline CDR1 is SNHLY and CDR2 FYNNEI. V gave up 1 base and J gave up 7 bases; unmatched junction bases: 8. The CDR3 covers 16 residues. CDR3 DNA sequence: TGTGCCAGCAGTGAAGTTGTTAGCGGGAGTTGGAATGAGCAGTTCTTC. Translated, it gives CASSEVVSGSWNEQFF.

The V and J genes are TRBV5-4 and TRBJ2-7; D call uncertain. Germline values: CDR1 SGHNT, CDR2 YYREEE (reference sequence). This CDR3 has 13 amino acids. V was clipped by 4 bases and J by 3 bases, with 11 bases between them. The CDR3 here is CASSVDPGYEQYF. CDR3 coding DNA: TGTGCCAGCAGCGTAGACCCAGGCTACGAGCAGTACTTC.

The chain recombines TRBV5-4 with TRBJ1-2; 8 bases agree with TRBD1. The CDR3 contains 14 residues. V gave up 1 base and J gave up 3 bases; unmatched junction bases: 2. CDR1 is SGHNT and CDR2 is YYREEE in the germline V gene (reference sequence). In DNA form, the CDR3 reads TGTGCCAGCAGCTTGCAGGGGGCGGACTATGGCTACACCTTC. Translating gives CASSLQGADYGYTF.

This clone was seen a single time. The chain couples TRBV28 to TRBJ2-7; weak D call: TRBD1 (5 bases). V lost 5 bases to trimming and J lost 0 bases, with 14 bases between them. Germline V gives CDR1 MDHEN, CDR2 SYDVKM. This CDR3 comprises 15 residues. CDR3 coding DNA: TGTGCCAGCAGTACAGGACATTTGTCCTCCTACGAGCAGTACTTC. Protein product: CASSTGHLSSYEQYF.

The chain combines TRBV2 with TRBJ2-1, with 12 bases aligning to TRBD2. Per germline, CDR1 SNHLY and CDR2 FYNNEI. V dropped 7 bases and J dropped 8; count of bases not matched to a gene: 12. This CDR3 has 16 amino acids. The CDR3 bases are TGTGCCAGCACCCCGACGCCGCTAGCGGGGGGGTATGAGCAGTTCTTC. This codes for CASTPTPLAGGYEQFF.

The chain has TRBV4-1 and TRBJ1-2; weak D call: TRBD1 (6 bases). In germline, CDR1 is MGHRA, CDR2 YSYEKL. V was trimmed by 1 base and J by 7 bases, leaving 13 bases between them. There are 14 residues in the CDR3. The CDR3: CASSQGGARGGYTF. Here the CDR3 DNA reads TGCGCCAGCAGCCAAGGGGGCGCCAGGGGTGGCTACACCTTC.

The chain carries TRBV24-1 and TRBJ2-2; D is possibly TRBD1 or TRBD2 (5 bases each). CDR1 and CDR2 from the germline V gene are KGHDR and SFDVKD. The CDR3 contains 12 residues. The V end lost 9 bases, the J end lost 6 bases, and 10 bases lay between the germline ends. The CDR3 sequence is CATSRGAGELFF. Here the CDR3 DNA reads TGTGCCACCTCCCGAGGGGCCGGGGAGCTGTTTTTT.

The J gene is TRBJ1-5, the V gene TRBV7-6; D not certain. V lost 5 bases, J lost 3 bases, and 11 bases lay in between. The length of the CDR3 is 14 residues. The germline CDR1 and CDR2 sequences are SGHVS and FNYEAQ. CDR3 DNA sequence: TGTGCCAGCAGCCCCGTTTACGACAATCAGCCCCAGCATTTT. It translates to CASSPVYDNQPQHF.

The chain employs TRBV11-2 and TRBJ1-1, with TRBD1 matching 7 bases. Germline values: CDR1 SGHAT, CDR2 FQNNGV. With V trimmed by 5 bases and J by 4 bases, 13 bases remained unmatched. CDR3 length equals 16 residues. The CDR3 loop reads CASSPYLDRVFTEAFF. The CDR3 nucleotides read TGTGCCAGCAGCCCTTATCTCGACAGGGTTTTCACTGAAGCTTTCTTT. Variable domain in full (rest from reference TRBV11-2 and TRBJ1-1): EAGVAQSPRYKIIEKRQSVAFWCNPISGHATLYWYQQILGQGPKLLIQFQNNGVVDDSQLPKDRFSAERLKGVDSTLKIQPAKLEDSAVYLCASSPYLDRVFTEAFFGQGTRLTVV.

The chain carries TRBV29-1 and TRBJ1-1; D is possibly TRBD1 (5 bases). CDR3 length equals 13 residues. The germline CDR1 and CDR2 sequences are SQVTM and ANQGSEA. Trimming removed 7 bases from V and 4 bases from J, with 16 bases in between. The CDR3 DNA is TGCAGCGCCCGGAGGCCCGGGGGCACTGAAGCTTTCTTT. Amino acids: CSARRPGGTEAFF.

The genes are TRBV5-8 and TRBJ2-2; D not certain. The ends were cut back, 7 bases at V and 2 bases at J, with 9 bases in the middle. The CDR3 has 13 residues. CDR1 SGHTS and CDR2 YDEGEE come from the germline V gene. The CDR3 bases are TGTGCCAGCCTTCTTGGAAACACCGGGGAGCTGTTTTTT. Protein: CASLLGNTGELFF.

The rearrangement uses TRBV6-1 and TRBJ1-5; weak D call: TRBD1 (5 bases). The CDR3 has 17 residues. V gave up 4 bases and J gave up 7 bases, with 23 bases separating them. CDR1 is MNHNS, CDR2 SASEGT, per germline. The CDR3 is CASSAHGGQGPSQPQHF. The CDR3 DNA reads TGTGCCAGCAGTGCCCATGGAGGACAAGGCCCGTCACAGCCCCAGCATTTT.

The chain links TRBV19 to TRBJ2-2; unclear D gene. This CDR3 has 12 amino acids. The V gene lost 7 bases and the J gene lost 7 bases, with 10 bases spanning the gap. Germline CDR1 and CDR2: LNHDA and SQIVND (reference sequence). The CDR3 sequence: CASTFGVGELFF. The DNA of the CDR3 is TGTGCCAGTACTTTTGGAGTCGGGGAGCTGTTTTTT. The full variable domain, with the rest looked up from reference TRBV19 and TRBJ2-2, is DGGITQSPKYLFRKEGQNVTLSCEQNLNHDAMYWYRQDPGQGLRLIYYSQIVNDFQKGDIAEGYSVSREKKESFPLTVTSAQKNPTAFYLCASTFGVGELFFGEGSRLTVL.

The chain has TRBV29-1 and TRBJ2-5; 7 bases agree with TRBD2. Per the germline V gene, CDR1 is SQVTM and CDR2 is ANQGSEA. The CDR3 loop spans 14 amino acids. With 2 bases clipped from V and 1 base from J, the junction kept 4 bases outside the gene matches. The CDR3, as DNA: TGCAGCGTTGAATGGGACTACCTCCAAGAGACCCAGTACTTC. Translating gives CSVEWDYLQETQYF.